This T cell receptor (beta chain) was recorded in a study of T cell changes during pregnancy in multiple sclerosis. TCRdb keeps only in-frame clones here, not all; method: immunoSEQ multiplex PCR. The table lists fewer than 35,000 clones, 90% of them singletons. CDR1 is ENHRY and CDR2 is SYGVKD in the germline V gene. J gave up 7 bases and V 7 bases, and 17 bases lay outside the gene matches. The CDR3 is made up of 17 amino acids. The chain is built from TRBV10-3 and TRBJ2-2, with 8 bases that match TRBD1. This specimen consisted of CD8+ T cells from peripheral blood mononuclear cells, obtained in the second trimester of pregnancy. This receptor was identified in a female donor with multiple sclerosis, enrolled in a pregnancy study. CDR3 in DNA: TGTGCCATCACCCCCAAACGGACAGGGAGCGCGGACGGGGAGCTGTTTTTT. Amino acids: CAITPKRTGSADGELFF.